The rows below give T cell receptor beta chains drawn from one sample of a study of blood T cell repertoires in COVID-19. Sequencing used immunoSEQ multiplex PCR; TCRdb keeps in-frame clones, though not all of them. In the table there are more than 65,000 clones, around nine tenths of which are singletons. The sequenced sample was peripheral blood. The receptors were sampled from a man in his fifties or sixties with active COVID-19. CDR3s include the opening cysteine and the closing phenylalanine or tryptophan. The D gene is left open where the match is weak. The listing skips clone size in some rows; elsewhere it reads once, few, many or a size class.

CDR3aa: CASSSDRGPNTEAFF
CDR3nt: TGTGCCAGCAGCTCCGACAGGGGCCCGAACACTGAAGCTTTCTTT
j_gene: TRBJ1-1
abundance: -
d_gene: TRBD1
v_gene: TRBV11-1

CDR3aa: CATRTDRTSNQPQHF
CDR3nt: TGTGCCACCAGAACGGACAGAACTAGCAATCAGCCCCAGCATTTT
j_gene: TRBJ1-5
abundance: -
d_gene: -
v_gene: TRBV15

CDR3aa: CATSRWGLVNEQFF
CDR3nt: TGTGCCACCAGCAGATGGGGACTAGTCAATGAGCAGTTCTTC
j_gene: TRBJ2-1
abundance: -
d_gene: TRBD2
v_gene: TRBV15

CDR3aa: CATKQGQYF
CDR3nt: TGCGCCACGAAGCAGGGGCAGTACTTC
j_gene: TRBJ2-7
abundance: once
d_gene: -
v_gene: TRBV23-1

CDR3aa: CASSLGQGDGYTF
CDR3nt: TGCGCCAGCAGCTTGGGACAGGGGGATGGCTACACCTTC
j_gene: TRBJ1-2
abundance: once
d_gene: TRBD1
v_gene: TRBV5-1

CDR3aa: CASSQDWRGRTEAFF
CDR3nt: TGTGCCAGCAGCCAAGATTGGAGGGGACGCACTGAAGCTTTCTTT
j_gene: TRBJ1-1
abundance: -
d_gene: -
v_gene: TRBV3-1/TRBV3-2

CDR3aa: CASSSYQGAEPQHF
CDR3nt: TGTGCCAGCTCATCCTATCAGGGGGCAGAGCCCCAGCATTTT
j_gene: TRBJ1-5
abundance: -
d_gene: TRBD1
v_gene: TRBV18

CDR3aa: CASSPSPGQGTDTQYF
CDR3nt: TGCGCCAGCAGCCCGAGCCCGGGACAGGGAACAGATACGCAGTATTTT
j_gene: TRBJ2-3
abundance: -
d_gene: TRBD1
v_gene: TRBV4-1

CDR3aa: CASSLPPGTGVIGVQYF
CDR3nt: TGTGCCAGCAGTTTACCCCCCGGGACAGGGGTGATTGGGGTGCAGTACTTC
j_gene: TRBJ2-7
abundance: -
d_gene: TRBD1
v_gene: TRBV28

CDR3aa: CSVATISSPTGNYGYTF
CDR3nt: TGCAGCGTTGCAACCATATCTTCGCCGACAGGAAACTATGGCTACACCTTC
j_gene: TRBJ1-2
abundance: -
d_gene: -
v_gene: TRBV29-1

CDR3aa: CASSPGLPTGELFF
CDR3nt: TGTGCCAGCTCACCCGGACTCCCGACCGGGGAGCTGTTTTTT
j_gene: TRBJ2-2
abundance: once
d_gene: -
v_gene: TRBV18

CDR3aa: CASSPEEGEQYF
CDR3nt: TGTGCCAGCAGCCCCGAGGAGGGCGAGCAGTACTTC
j_gene: TRBJ2-7
abundance: -
d_gene: -
v_gene: TRBV5-4

CDR3aa: CASSSGITYNEQFF
CDR3nt: TGCGCCAGCAGCTCAGGGATCACCTACAATGAGCAGTTCTTC
j_gene: TRBJ2-1
abundance: -
d_gene: -
v_gene: TRBV23-1

CDR3aa: CASSGGRGRTYNEQFF
CDR3nt: TGTGCCAGCAGCGGCGGCCGGGGGAGGACCTACAATGAGCAGTTCTTC
j_gene: TRBJ2-1
abundance: -
d_gene: -
v_gene: TRBV7-2

CDR3aa: CASSLTGGTDTQYF
CDR3nt: TGTGCCAGCAGCTTGACGGGGGGAACAGATACGCAGTATTTT
j_gene: TRBJ2-3
abundance: -
d_gene: TRBD2
v_gene: TRBV6-2/TRBV6-3

CDR3aa: CASSFAGAAGELFF
CDR3nt: TGTGCCAGCAGCTTCGCGGGAGCAGCCGGGGAGCTGTTTTTT
j_gene: TRBJ2-2
abundance: few
d_gene: TRBD2
v_gene: TRBV7-2

CDR3aa: CASSLAGGNNEQFF
CDR3nt: TGTGCCAGCAGTTTAGCGGGAGGGAACAATGAGCAGTTCTTC
j_gene: TRBJ2-1
abundance: once
d_gene: TRBD2
v_gene: TRBV7-2